This paragraph covers one T cell receptor (beta chain) sequence. The repertoire was sequenced with immunoSEQ multiplex PCR; TCRdb's copy has only in-frame clones and lacks some. The sample carries 70,000 to 95,000 clones, 90% recorded once. The entry originates in a study of T cells after somatic rescue of genetic block. Germline CDR1 MRHNA, CDR2 SNTAGT. The CDR3 has 15 amino acids. This receptor was obtained from a woman aged 18-29 years. The chain carries TRBV6-4 and TRBJ1-5; D remains unclear. The sequencing input was peripheral blood mononuclear cells (PBMCs). The CDR3 nucleotides read TGTACGGTTGCCCCCCCAAACAGTCCCAATCAGCCCCAGCATTTT. It specifies CTVAPPNSPNQPQHF.